This TCR beta chain was observed in a study of shared clonotypes between healthy human individuals. CD45RO-negative, CCR7-selected cells formed the naive CD8 fraction, which excluded terminally differentiated effector memory CD45RA+ cells. This clone came up a few times. The material for each subset, its genomic DNA, was split evenly across several immunoSEQ plates. Libraries were prepared by immunoSEQ multiplex PCR; TCRdb keeps only in-frame clonotypes and omits some of them. This repertoire shows about 680,000 clones, about 90% found once; its top ten account for 24%. The germline CDR1 and CDR2 sequences are SEHNR and FQNEAQ (reference sequence). The CDR3 is made up of 15 amino acids. Deletions cut 5 bases from V and 1 base from J, with 15 bases between.

The TCR sequence derives from a man in his thirties or forties in good health. V is TRBV7-9 and J is TRBJ2-7; D remains ambiguous. Sequencing was performed on naive CD8+ T cells sorted from blood. DNA of the CDR3: TGTGCCAGCAGCACCGTGGGCGCCGGGTCCTACGAGCAGTACTTC. Amino acids: CASSTVGAGSYEQYF. The full variable domain, completed using reference TRBV7-9 and TRBJ2-7, is DTGVSQNPRHKITKRGQNVTFRCDPISEHNRLYWYRQTLGQGPEFLTYFQNEAQLEKSRLLSDRFSAERPKGSFSTLEIQRTEQGDSAMYLCASSTVGAGSYEQYFGPGTRLTVT.